The TCR beta chain described here comes from a study of siplizumab effects on memory and regulatory T cells. Study outcomes and limitations: Alloreactive CD4+ clones that could be mapped were on average approximately 69% Treg-derived with siplizumab, against more than 25% in controls. Sequences below about 10^-5 frequency were poorly captured, limiting mapping of alloreactive clones. Apparently key alloresponse contributors, naive T cells also seemed more diverse than memory cells. A significant reduction in alloreactive sequences traceable to unstimulated CD4+ memory cells was produced by siplizumab.

Data came from immunoSEQ multiplex PCR; TCRdb stores just in-frame clones and leaves some out. The repertoire holds 90,000 to 120,000 clones, with approximately 92% as singletons. This clone has only a few counts. Antigen specificity is unknown. V was pared by 3 bases and J by 3 bases, with 5 bases of the junction left unmatched. The CDR3 contains 15 residues. Per germline, CDR1 MDHEN and CDR2 SYDVKM. The V gene is TRBV28, the J gene TRBJ1-5; 7 bases are a match to TRBD1. This TCR was recovered from a human donor in good health. Some clones in this sample may be carry-over from other donors' samples. The sequenced sample was CD4+ T cells sorted from blood. The CDR3 DNA is TGTGCCAGCAGTTTTAGTGGGACAGCCAATCAGCCCCAGCATTTT. It yields the protein CASSFSGTANQPQHF.